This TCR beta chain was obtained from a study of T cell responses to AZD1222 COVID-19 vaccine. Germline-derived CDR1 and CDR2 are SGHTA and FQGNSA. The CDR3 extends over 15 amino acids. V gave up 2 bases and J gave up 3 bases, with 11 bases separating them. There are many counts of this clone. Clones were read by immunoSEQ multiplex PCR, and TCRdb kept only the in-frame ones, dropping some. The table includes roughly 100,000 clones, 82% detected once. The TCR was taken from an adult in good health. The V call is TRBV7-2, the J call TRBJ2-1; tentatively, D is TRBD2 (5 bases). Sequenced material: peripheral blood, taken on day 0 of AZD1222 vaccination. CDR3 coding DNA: TGTGCCAGCAGCTTAAGACCGGGATTCTACAATGAGCAGTTCTTC. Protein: CASSLRPGFYNEQFF.